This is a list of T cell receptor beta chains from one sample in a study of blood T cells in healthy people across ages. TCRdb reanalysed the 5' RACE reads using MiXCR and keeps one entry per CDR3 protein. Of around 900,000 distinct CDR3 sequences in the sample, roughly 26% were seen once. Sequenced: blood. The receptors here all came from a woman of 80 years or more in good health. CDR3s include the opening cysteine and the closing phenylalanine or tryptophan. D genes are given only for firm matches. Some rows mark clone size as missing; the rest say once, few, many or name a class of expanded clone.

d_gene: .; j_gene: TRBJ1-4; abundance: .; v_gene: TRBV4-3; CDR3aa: CASSPRRENEKLFF; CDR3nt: TGCGCCAGCAGCCCTCGACGGGAGAATGAAAAACTGTTTTTT
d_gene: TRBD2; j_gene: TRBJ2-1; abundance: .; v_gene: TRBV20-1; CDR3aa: CSARSILAGATNEQFF; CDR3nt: TGCAGTGCTAGATCCATACTAGCGGGGGCCACCAATGAGCAGTTCTTC
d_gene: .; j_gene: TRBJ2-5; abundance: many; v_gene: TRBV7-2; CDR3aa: CASHSTPGARETQYF; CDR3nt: TGTGCCAGCCACTCCACCCCGGGGGCGCGGGAGACCCAGTACTTC
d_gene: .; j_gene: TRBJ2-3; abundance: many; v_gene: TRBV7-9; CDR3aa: CATLATRDGYRDTQYF; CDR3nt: TGTGCCACCCTAGCAACCCGGGACGGTTACCGAGATACGCAGTATTTT
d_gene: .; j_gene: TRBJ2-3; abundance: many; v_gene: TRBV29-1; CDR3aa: CSVTGTSSTDTQYF; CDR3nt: TGCAGCGTAACCGGGACATCCTCCACAGATACGCAGTATTTT
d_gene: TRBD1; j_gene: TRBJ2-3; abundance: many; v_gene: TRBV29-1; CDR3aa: CSVRRDRGLSDTQYF; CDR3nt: TGCAGCGTTAGAAGGGACAGGGGGCTTTCAGATACGCAGTATTTT
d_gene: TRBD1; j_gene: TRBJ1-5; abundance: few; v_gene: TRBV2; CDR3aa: CASGTDRVNQPQHF; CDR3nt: TGTGCCAGCGGGACCGACAGGGTCAATCAGCCCCAGCATTTT
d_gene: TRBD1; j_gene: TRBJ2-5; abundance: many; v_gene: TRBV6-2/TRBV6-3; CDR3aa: CASSKTGASGTQYF; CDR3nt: TGTGCCAGCAGTAAGACAGGGGCTTCAGGGACCCAGTACTTC
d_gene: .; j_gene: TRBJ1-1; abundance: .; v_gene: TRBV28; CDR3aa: CANTIGNTEAFF; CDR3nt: TGTGCCAACACGATAGGGAACACTGAAGCTTTCTTT
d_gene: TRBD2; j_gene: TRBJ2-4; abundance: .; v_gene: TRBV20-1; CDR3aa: CSAGLAGDLANNIQYF; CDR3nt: TGCAGTGCTGGACTAGCGGGAGACCTAGCCAACAACATTCAGTACTTC
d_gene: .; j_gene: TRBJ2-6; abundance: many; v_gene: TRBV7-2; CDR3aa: CASSLVAVPGANVLTF; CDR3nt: TGTGCCAGCAGCTTAGTGGCAGTTCCTGGGGCCAACGTCCTGACTTTC
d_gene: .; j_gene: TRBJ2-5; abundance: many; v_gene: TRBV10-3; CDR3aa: CAISLGAGETQYF; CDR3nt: TGTGCCATCAGCTTAGGGGCTGGGGAGACCCAGTACTTC
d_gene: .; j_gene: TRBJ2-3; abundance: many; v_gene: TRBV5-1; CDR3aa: CASSLRVDTDTQYF; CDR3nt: TGCGCCAGCAGCTTGAGGGTTGACACAGATACGCAGTATTTT
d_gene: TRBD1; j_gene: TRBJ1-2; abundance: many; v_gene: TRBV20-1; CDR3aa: CSATPQGQVGGYTF; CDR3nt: TGCAGTGCCACTCCTCAGGGACAGGTCGGCGGCTACACCTTC
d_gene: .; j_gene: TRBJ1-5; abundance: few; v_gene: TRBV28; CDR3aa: CASSLPSFGVRDYSNQPQHF; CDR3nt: TGTGCCAGCAGTTTACCAAGTTTTGGGGTTAGGGATTATAGCAATCAGCCCCAGCATTTT
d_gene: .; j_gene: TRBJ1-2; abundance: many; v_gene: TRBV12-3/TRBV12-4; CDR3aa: CASRRQSANYGYTF; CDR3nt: TGTGCCAGCCGAAGACAGTCAGCTAACTATGGCTACACCTTC
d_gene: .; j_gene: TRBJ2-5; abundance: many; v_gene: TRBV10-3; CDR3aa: CAISDPGLTSNQETQYF; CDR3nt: TGTGCCATCAGTGATCCGGGACTTACCTCTAATCAAGAGACCCAGTACTTC
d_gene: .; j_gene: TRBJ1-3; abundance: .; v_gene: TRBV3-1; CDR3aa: CASSGNTIYF; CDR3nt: TGTGCCAGCTCTGGAAACACCATATATTTT
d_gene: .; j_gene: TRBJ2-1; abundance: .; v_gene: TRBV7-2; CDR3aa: CASSLGLYEQFF; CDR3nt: TGTGCCAGCAGCTTAGGGCTCTATGAGCAGTTCTTC
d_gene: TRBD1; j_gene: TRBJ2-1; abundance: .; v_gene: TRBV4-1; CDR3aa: CASSQGDRGLGNEQFF; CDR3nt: TGCGCCAGCAGCCAGGGGGACAGGGGGCTCGGCAATGAGCAGTTCTTC
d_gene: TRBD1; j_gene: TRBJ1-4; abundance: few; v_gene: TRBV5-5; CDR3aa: CASTWDRLNEKLFF; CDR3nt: TGTGCCAGCACCTGGGACAGGCTTAATGAAAAACTGTTTTTT
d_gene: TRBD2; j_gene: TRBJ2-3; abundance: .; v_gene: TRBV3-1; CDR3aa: CASRGSGVTDTQYF; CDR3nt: TGTGCCAGCAGAGGTAGCGGGGTAACAGATACGCAGTATTTT
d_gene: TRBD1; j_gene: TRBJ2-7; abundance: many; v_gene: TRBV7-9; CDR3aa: CASSSGTGAGHEEGQYF; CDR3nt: TGTGCCAGCAGCTCCGGGACAGGGGCCGGGCATGAAGAAGGGCAGTACTTC
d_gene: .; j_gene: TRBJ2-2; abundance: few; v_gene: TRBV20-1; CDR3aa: CSAPSQGGLTGELFF; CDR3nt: TGCAGTGCCCCCAGTCAGGGGGGACTCACCGGGGAGCTGTTTTTT
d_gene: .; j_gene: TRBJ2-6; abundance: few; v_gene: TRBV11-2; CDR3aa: CASSLASGSSSSGANVLTF; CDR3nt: TGTGCCAGCAGCTTAGCGTCTGGCAGCTCCTCTTCTGGGGCCAACGTCCTGACTTTC
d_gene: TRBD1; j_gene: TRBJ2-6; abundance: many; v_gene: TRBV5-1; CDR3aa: CASSPSTGGSPGANVLTF; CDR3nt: TGCGCCAGCAGCCCTTCGACAGGGGGCTCCCCTGGGGCCAACGTCCTGACTTTC
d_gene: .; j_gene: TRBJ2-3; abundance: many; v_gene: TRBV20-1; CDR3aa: CSAERNTQYF; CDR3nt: TGCAGTGCTGAGCGGAATACGCAGTATTTT
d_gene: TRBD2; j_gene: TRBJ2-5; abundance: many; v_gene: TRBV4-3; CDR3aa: CASSQVLAGQETQYF; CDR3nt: TGCGCCAGCAGCCAAGTTCTAGCGGGGCAAGAGACCCAGTACTTC